This T cell receptor (beta chain) was recorded in a study of shared clonotypes between healthy human individuals (dated by TCRdb to 2018 to 2021). Regarding the study in general: A few men and two women, aged 18 to 49 years, made up the cohort. Per donor, three plates each were used for CD4 naive and CD4 memory, two for CD8 naive, and one for CD8 memory. To estimate repertoire size and how much clonotypes are shared between individuals, the study performed deep sequencing of blood TCR repertoires from about five healthy adults. To increase sequencing depth and limit assay-specific biases, TCR repertoire library preparation and sequencing were carried out by different laboratories using diverse techniques. Between about 0.94 and 8.9 billion PBMCs per donor were obtained by leukapheresis. The paper's findings and limits, for the study overall: The genetic and exposure-history diversity represented was limited by the small number of donors. Sampling was limited to blood, and TCR repertoires in tissue likely differ from TCR repertoires in blood. Sharing across a handful of donors was observed for around 5% of naive CD4, around 3.5% of naive CD8, about 2.3% of memory CD4, and 0.4% of memory CD8 clonotypes. Clonotypes shared by all four sorted-subset donors showed higher generation probabilities than non-shared clonotypes. Naive subsets generally had larger estimated clonotype richness than memory subsets did. Rarefaction of sorted-subset datasets indicated incomplete sequencing despite the large sequencing depth. Pairwise subsampling indicated that sequencing depth was expected to affect the degree of clonotype sharing among donors.

V loses 9 bases, J loses 1 base, and the germline ends lie 13 bases apart. From the cysteine up to the phenylalanine, the CDR3 has a length of 14 residues. Kept here is only the CDR3 DNA, which spans 42 bases and is read in frame from base 1. Looking up the germline V gene yields CDR1 MNHNS and CDR2 SASEGT. TCR CDR3 regions were amplified from genomic DNA by multiplex PCR using the deep immunoSEQ assay. Genomic DNA extracted from each cell subset was distributed evenly over all wells of several immunoSEQ 96-well plates, and each plate served as one replicate. For sorted subsets, about 200 ng genomic DNA, equal to 30,000 to 35,000 T cell genomes, was loaded into each replicate PCR. Purified libraries were quantified with a Qubit 3.0 fluorometer, sized on a Bioanalyzer 2100, and re-quantified with the KAPA Library Quantification kit. Every immunoSEQ 96-well plate was sequenced on a dedicated single-read 150-cycle Illumina NextSeq 550 flow cell. The published analysis was carried out like this. The immunoSEQ output contained only junctional sequences without quality scores, so filtering could not match that applied to full-length reads. To assign V/J genes and CDR3, sequences were annotated against IMGT germline references using PyIR, a Python wrapper for IgBLAST v1.9. Any read was removed if the V/J assignment was weak (E-value above 1e-6), the CDR3 was missing, or the read contained stop codons, out-of-frame junctions, or ambiguous translated residues. V3J clonotypes were defined by identical inferred V gene, J gene, and CDR3 amino acid sequence. Percentage overlap between repertoires was calculated by dividing the number of shared unique clonotypes by the size of the smaller repertoire. Richness of each repertoire was evaluated using RTK rarefaction, the Chao1 estimator, and Recon v2.1 estimates of unobserved clonotypes. Generation probabilities for all TCRbeta clonotypes obtained by the gDNA method from four donors were computed using OLGA. Entries here come from immuneACCESS through TCRdb and include only in-frame sequences with V and J called. Some clones fail to appear in such tables; in the studies checked, an unresolved V gene covers under half of the shortfall, and the cause of the remainder is unknown. Clone size and V and J calls were adopted from that table, with D and trimming inferred from the DNA. This sample comprises approximately 620,000 clones, approximately 97% of them detected only once. The ten largest clones represent about 0.06% of the sample.

For this clone: Which antigen it targets is not known. No quality values exist for individual bases; no much larger clone is one base distant.

The donors were healthy, HIV-negative adults who had no recently reported acute infections or vaccinations. Every donor was a Caucasian adult living in Nashville, Tennessee, USA. CD4+ T cells were enriched through magnetic negative selection, after which naive cells were positively selected on CD45RA and the remaining negative fraction served as the memory subset. After blood collection by leukapheresis, PBMCs were isolated using Ficoll-Histopaque density gradient centrifugation and then cryopreserved in the vapor phase of liquid nitrogen. Analytical flow cytometry was used to check the purity and quantity of each magnetically sorted T cell population. Genomic DNA was isolated from each sorted fraction and quantified by UV absorbance on a Nanodrop 2000c.

The clonotype comes from a woman aged 25 to 39 in good health. This chain is built from TRBV6-1 and TRBJ1-3, with an unclear D gene assignment. The sequencing sample was made of naive CD4+ T cells sorted from blood. The cell subset or site label of this sample denotes: CD45RA+ positively selected. CDR3 region: CASGLRRSGNTIYF. The nucleotides are TGTGCCAGTGGACTTCGTCGTTCTGGAAACACCATATATTTT.